Listed here is a single T cell receptor beta chain. What this receptor recognizes is not known. No base-level quality is on record; no much larger clone is a single base apart. PBMCs were isolated by Ficoll-Paque density gradient centrifugation. The run used an Illumina NovaSeq 6000. Using 5'RACE with constant-segment primers, TCRalpha and TCRbeta cDNA libraries were constructed, with sample barcodes and unique molecular identifiers added in the process. Trizol reagent was used to extract RNA from every sample. The libraries were amplified in two PCR steps, and the second step added a second sample barcode and Illumina TruSeq adapters. Libraries were sequenced on an Illumina NovaSeq with 2 x 150 bp paired-end reads. The authors' analysis ran thus. Reads were demultiplexed and collapsed into UMI-guided consensus sequences with migec v1.2.7. Using mixcr v2.1.11, UMI consensuses were aligned to TRA and TRB V and J templates and then assembled into clonotypes. Clonotypes were classified as expanded or contracted when called significant by both edgeR and NoisET, with noise models trained on biological replicates. edgeR calls used a false discovery rate-adjusted p below 0.01 and a log2 fold-change threshold of 1. As an exploratory analysis of dynamics, max-normalized trajectories of the 1000 most abundant clonotypes were examined by PCA with hierarchical clustering. The CD4 or CD8 phenotype of responding clones was assigned using the separately sequenced CD4+ and CD8+ repertoires. Starting from the raw public reads, TCRdb applied fastp trimming at Q25, assembled clones with MiXCR and retained in-frame beta chains. A single entry per CDR3 protein holds the most common genes and DNA from its merged rows. The V and J calls and clone size are TCRdb's, not the authors'. This sample is represented by 450,000 to 650,000 distinct CDR3 sequences; about a sixth of them were singletons. In total, the top ten clones hold around 13% of the sample.

The CDR3 contains 14 residues, cysteine and phenylalanine counted. Solely the CDR3 DNA is kept, with 42 bases framed from the first base. The V and J ends are trimmed by 3 bases and 2 bases, leaving 11 bases between them. Reading the germline V gene gives CDR1 SGHAT and CDR2 FQNNGV. The entry originates in a study of T-cell memory formation after mild COVID-19 (TCRdb year 2021). Context from the whole study: TCR sequence clusters from the two donors were largely donor specific. In a couple of donors, T-cell clones that expanded and contracted after mild COVID-19 were followed by sequencing TCRalpha and TCRbeta repertoires longitudinally. The cohort was made up of two young adult volunteers, one female and one male, who were previously healthy.

Here is what the overall study found, with its caveats: The detection of some responding clones in pre-infection memory suggests that pre-existing cross-reactive memory T cells joined the SARS-CoV-2 response. The second-wave clones that peaked on day 37 were not confirmed to be SARS-CoV-2 specific. Contracting CD4+ clones appeared mostly in the CM and EM memory subsets, whereas CD8+ clones were enriched in EMRA. Clones contracting from day 15 to 85 had balanced CD4/CD8 phenotypes, while a second wave expanding from day 15 to 37 was biased towards CD4+. The study included only a couple of mild cases, and larger cohorts that include severe cases with pre-infection samples were judged to be necessary.

Sequenced sample: PBMCs or a T cell subset sorted from them (not recorded which). The receptor was isolated from an adult woman who had mild COVID-19 (a few samples of this study predate the infection). The sample titles of this study are shuffled in the database, so cell type and time point are left out; the donor was told from shared clones. This receptor chain uses TRBV11-2 and TRBJ2-7; no D segment can be confidently identified. The DNA sequence follows: TGTGCCAGCAGCTTCTCGTCCCCCCCCTACGAGCAGTACTTC. Its protein reads: CASSFSSPPYEQYF.